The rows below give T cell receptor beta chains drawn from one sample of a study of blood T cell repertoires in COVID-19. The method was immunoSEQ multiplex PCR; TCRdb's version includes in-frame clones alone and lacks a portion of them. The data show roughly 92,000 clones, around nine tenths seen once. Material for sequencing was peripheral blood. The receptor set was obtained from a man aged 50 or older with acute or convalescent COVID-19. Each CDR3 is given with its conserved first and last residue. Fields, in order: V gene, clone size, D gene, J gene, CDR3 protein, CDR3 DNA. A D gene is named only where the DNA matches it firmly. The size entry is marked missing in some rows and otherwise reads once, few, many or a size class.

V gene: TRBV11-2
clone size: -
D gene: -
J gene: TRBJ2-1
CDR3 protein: CASARGEQFF
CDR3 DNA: TGTGCCAGCGCTAGGGGTGAGCAGTTCTTC

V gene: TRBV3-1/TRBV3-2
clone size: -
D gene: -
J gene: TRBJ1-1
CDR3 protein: CASSQRAGKSATEAFF
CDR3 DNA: TGTGCCAGCAGCCAAAGGGCAGGGAAATCTGCCACTGAAGCTTTCTTT

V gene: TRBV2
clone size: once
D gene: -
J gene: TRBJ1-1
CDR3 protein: CASSGQSEAFF
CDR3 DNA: TGTGCCAGCAGCGGACAGTCTGAAGCTTTCTTT

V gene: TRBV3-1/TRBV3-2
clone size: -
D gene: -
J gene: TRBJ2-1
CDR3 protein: CASSLSDRSYNEQFF
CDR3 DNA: TGTGCCAGCAGTTTAAGCGATAGGTCCTACAATGAGCAGTTCTTC

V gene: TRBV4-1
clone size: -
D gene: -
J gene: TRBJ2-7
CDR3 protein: CASSVPGDLSYEQYF
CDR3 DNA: TGCGCCAGCAGCGTTCCGGGAGACCTCTCCTACGAGCAGTACTTC

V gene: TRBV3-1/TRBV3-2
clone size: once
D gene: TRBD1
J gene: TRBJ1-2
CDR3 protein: CASSQAPTGNYGYTF
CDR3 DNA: TGTGCCAGCAGCCAAGCTCCGACAGGGAACTATGGCTACACCTTC

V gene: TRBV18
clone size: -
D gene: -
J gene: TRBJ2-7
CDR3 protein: CASSPGRGSYEQYF
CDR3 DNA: TGTGCCAGCTCACCGGGCAGGGGTTCCTACGAGCAGTACTTC

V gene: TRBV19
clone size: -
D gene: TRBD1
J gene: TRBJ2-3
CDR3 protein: CASSRRTGGGTDTQYF
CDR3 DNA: TGTGCCAGTAGTCGAAGGACAGGTGGGGGCACAGATACGCAGTATTTT

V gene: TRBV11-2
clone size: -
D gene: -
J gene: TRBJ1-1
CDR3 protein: CASSLEVWTALNTEAFF
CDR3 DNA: TGTGCCAGCAGCTTAGAAGTTTGGACAGCGCTGAACACTGAAGCTTTCTTT

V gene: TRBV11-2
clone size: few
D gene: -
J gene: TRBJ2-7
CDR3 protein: CASSKRTELYEQYF
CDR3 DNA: TGTGCCAGCAGCAAACGGACAGAGTTATACGAGCAGTACTTC

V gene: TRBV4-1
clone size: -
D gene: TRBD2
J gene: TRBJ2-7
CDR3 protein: CASSLTSGASYEQYF
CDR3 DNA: TGCGCCAGCAGCCTTACTAGCGGGGCCTCCTACGAGCAGTACTTC

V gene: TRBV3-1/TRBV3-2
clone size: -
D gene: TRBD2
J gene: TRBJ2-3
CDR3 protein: CASKEAGGRGETQYF
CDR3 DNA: TGTGCCAGCAAGGAAGCGGGAGGGCGAGGAGAGACGCAGTATTTT

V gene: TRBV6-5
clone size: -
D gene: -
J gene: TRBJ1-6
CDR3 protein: CASSPGVYNSPLHF
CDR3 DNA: TGTGCCAGCAGCCCCGGAGTATATAATTCACCCCTCCACTTT

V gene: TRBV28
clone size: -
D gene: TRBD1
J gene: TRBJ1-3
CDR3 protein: CASSSPGQGVGNTIYF
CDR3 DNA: TGTGCCAGCAGTTCACCGGGACAGGGGGTTGGAAACACCATATATTTT

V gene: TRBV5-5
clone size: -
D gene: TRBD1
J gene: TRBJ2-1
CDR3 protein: CASSLGTGDYNEQFF
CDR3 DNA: TGTGCCAGCAGCCTCGGGACAGGGGACTACAATGAGCAGTTCTTC

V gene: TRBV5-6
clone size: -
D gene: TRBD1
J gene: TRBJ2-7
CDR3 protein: CASSLRRTGSAYEQYF
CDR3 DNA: TGTGCCAGCAGCCTACGACGGACAGGGTCAGCCTACGAGCAGTACTTC

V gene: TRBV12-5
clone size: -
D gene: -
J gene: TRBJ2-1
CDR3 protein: CASGQGTATYNEQFF
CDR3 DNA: TGTGCTAGTGGCCAAGGGACTGCCACCTACAATGAGCAGTTCTTC

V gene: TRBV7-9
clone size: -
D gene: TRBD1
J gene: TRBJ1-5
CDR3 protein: CASSEGTGDQPQHF
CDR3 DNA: TGTGCCAGCAGCGAGGGGACAGGGGATCAGCCCCAGCATTTT

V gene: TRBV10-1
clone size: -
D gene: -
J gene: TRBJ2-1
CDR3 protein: CASSPSSPAGSAFGLYNEQFF
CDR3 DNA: TGCGCCAGCAGTCCCAGCTCCCCGGCGGGCTCCGCATTCGGCCTCTACAATGAGCAGTTCTTC

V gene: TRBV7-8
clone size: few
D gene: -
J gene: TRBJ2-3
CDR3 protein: CASSLREISTDTQYF
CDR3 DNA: TGTGCCAGCAGCTTAAGGGAGATCAGCACAGATACGCAGTATTTT

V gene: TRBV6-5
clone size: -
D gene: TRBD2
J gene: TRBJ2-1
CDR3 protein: CASSYMSGSSYNEQFF
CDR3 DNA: TGTGCCAGCAGTTACATGAGCGGGAGCTCCTACAATGAGCAGTTCTTC

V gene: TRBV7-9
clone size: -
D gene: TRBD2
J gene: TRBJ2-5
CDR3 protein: CASSVRLADQETQYF
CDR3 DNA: TGTGCCAGCAGCGTGAGGCTAGCGGACCAAGAGACCCAGTACTTC

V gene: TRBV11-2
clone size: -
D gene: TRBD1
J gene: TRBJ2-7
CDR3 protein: CASSTRTGSYEQYF
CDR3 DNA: TGTGCCAGCAGCACCCGGACAGGCTCCTACGAGCAGTACTTC

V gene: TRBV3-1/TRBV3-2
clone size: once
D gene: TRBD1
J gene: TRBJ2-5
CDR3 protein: CASSSYGTAKETQYF
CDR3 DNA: TGTGCCAGCAGCTCGTACGGGACAGCGAAAGAGACCCAGTACTTC

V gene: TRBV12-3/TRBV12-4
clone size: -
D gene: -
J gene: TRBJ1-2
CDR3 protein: CASSSDRTRGYTF
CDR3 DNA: TGTGCCAGCAGTTCTGACAGGACCAGGGGCTACACCTTC

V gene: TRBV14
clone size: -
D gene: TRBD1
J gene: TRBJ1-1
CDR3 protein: CASSQQGQGEAFF
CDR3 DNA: TGTGCCAGCAGCCAACAGGGACAGGGGGAAGCTTTCTTT

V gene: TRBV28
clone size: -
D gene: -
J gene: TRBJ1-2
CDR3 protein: CASSSDYNYGYTF
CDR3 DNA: TGTGCCAGCAGTTCAGATTACAACTATGGCTACACCTTC

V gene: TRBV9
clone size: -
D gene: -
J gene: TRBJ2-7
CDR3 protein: CASSANLREQYF
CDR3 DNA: TGTGCCAGCAGCGCCAACCTACGAGAGCAGTACTTC

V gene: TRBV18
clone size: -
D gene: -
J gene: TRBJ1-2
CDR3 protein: CASSPTPNYGYTF
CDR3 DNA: TGTGCCAGCTCTCCGACACCTAACTATGGCTACACCTTC

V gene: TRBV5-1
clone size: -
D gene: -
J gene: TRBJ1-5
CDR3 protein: CASSLGQEDQPQHF
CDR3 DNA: TGCGCCAGCAGCTTGGGACAGGAAGATCAGCCCCAGCATTTT

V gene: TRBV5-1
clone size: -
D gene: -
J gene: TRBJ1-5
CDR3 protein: CASSVRGNQPQHF
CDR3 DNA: TGCGCCAGCAGCGTGAGGGGGAATCAGCCCCAGCATTTT

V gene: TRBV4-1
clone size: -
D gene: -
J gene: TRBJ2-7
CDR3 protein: CASSPRDSNYEQYF
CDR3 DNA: TGCGCCAGCAGCCCTCGGGACTCTAACTACGAGCAGTACTTC

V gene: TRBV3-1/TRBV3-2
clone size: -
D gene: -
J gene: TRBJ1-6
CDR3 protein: CASSLGTGTNSPLHF
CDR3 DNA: TGTGCCAGCAGCCTCGGAACAGGGACTAATTCACCCCTCCACTTT

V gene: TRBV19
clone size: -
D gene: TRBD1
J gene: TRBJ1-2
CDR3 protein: CASRMGTGVSPPSYTF
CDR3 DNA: TGTGCCAGTCGCATGGGGACAGGGGTATCACCACCGAGCTACACCTTC

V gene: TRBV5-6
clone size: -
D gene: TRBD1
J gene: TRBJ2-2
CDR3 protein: CASSGLQGGKAGELFF
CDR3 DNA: TGTGCCAGCAGCGGTCTACAGGGGGGAAAAGCCGGGGAGCTGTTTTTT

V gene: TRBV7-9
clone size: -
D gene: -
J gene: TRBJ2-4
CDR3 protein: CASSLASEGAKNIQYF
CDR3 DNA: TGTGCCAGCAGCTTAGCCAGCGAGGGCGCCAAAAACATTCAGTACTTC

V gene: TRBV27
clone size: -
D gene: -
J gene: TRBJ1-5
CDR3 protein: CASSLGPQGRGQPQHF
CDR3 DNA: TGTGCCAGCAGTTTAGGCCCCCAGGGGCGCGGGCAGCCCCAGCATTTT

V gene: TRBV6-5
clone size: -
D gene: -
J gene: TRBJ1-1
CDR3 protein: CASSYSTSVTEAFF
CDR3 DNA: TGTGCCAGCAGTTACTCGACATCGGTCACTGAAGCTTTCTTT

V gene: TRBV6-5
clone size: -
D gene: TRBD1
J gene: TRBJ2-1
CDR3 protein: CASSFTGGRDNEQFF
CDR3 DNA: TGTGCCAGCAGTTTCACAGGGGGAAGGGACAATGAGCAGTTCTTC

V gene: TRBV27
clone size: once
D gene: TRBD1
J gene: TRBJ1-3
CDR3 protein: CASSVDRRSGNTIYF
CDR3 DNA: TGTGCCAGCAGTGTGGACAGGAGGTCCGGAAACACCATATATTTT

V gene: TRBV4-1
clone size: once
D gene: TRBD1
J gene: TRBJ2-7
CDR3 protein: CASSQVAGQGYEQYF
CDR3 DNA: TGCGCCAGCAGCCAAGTCGCGGGACAGGGGTACGAGCAGTACTTC